The clone carrying this T cell receptor beta chain has a count of ten or more. The antigen remains undetermined. Trimming cost V 5 bases and J 2 bases; bases outside gene matches: 7. CDR1 and CDR2 from the germline V gene are MNHNS and SASEGT. This CDR3 has 15 residues. TCRdb analysed the reads with MiXCR anew, one entry per CDR3 protein. Of about 300,000 distinct CDR3 sequences listed, roughly a tenth are singletons. These data belong to a study of T cell repertoires in cytomegalovirus infection. About the research overall: Public TCR beta signatures provided an indication of both CMV infection and a matching HLA type. The study's findings and limits: CMV-specific TCR beta clonotypes restricted by HLA-C dominated the ex vivo response.

Sample: PBMCs. J is TRBJ2-3 and V is TRBV6-1; 7 nucleotides align to TRBD2. The TCR comes from a human donor in good health (CMV status not recorded). Some clones in this sample may be carry-over from other donors' samples. Here the CDR3 reads CASSYRAGDTDTQYF. The DNA of the CDR3 is TGTGCCAGCAGTTATAGGGCGGGGGACACAGATACGCAGTATTTT.